This T cell receptor beta chain was captured by sequencing in a study of immune characterization of retroperitoneal liposarcoma. MiXCR, applied by TCRdb to the PCR reads, yields one record per CDR3 protein. The table records approximately 9,400 distinct CDR3 sequences, approximately 30% of them present only once. This clonotype was observed a few times. The V gene lost 3 bases and the J gene lost 0 bases, with 8 bases spanning the gap. The CDR3 loop spans 14 amino acids. Germline V gene data show CDR1 as MNHEY and CDR2 as SMNVEV (reference sequence). The J gene is TRBJ2-5, the V gene TRBV27; D unclear. The sequenced material came from tumor tissue. The source of this sequence is a male donor with retroperitoneal liposarcoma. The DNA of the CDR3 is TGTGCCAGCAGTTTGAGTAGATACCAAGAGACCCAGTACTTC. Its translation is CASSLSRYQETQYF.